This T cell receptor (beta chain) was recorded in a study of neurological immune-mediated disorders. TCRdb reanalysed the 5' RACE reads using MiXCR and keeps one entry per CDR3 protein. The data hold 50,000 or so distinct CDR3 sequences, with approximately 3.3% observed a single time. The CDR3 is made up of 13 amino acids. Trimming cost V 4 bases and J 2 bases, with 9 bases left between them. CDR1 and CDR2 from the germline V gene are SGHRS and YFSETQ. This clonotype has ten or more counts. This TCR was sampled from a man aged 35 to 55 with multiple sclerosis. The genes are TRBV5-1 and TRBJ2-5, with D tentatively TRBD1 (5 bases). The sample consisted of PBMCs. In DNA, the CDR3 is TGCGCCAGCAGCCGGACACCACAAGAGACCCAGTACTTC. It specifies CASSRTPQETQYF.